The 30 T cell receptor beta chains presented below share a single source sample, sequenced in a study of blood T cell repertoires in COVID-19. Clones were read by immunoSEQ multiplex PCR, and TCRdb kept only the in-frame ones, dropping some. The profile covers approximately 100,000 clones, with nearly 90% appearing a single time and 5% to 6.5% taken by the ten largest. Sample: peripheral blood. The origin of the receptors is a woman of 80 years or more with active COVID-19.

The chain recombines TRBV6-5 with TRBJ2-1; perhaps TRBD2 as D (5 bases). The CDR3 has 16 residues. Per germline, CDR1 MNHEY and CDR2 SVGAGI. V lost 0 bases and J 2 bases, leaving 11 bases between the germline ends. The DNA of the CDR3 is TGTGCCAGCAGTTACTCTCGGACTTCTACCTACAATGAGCAGTTCTTC. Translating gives CASSYSRTSTYNEQFF.

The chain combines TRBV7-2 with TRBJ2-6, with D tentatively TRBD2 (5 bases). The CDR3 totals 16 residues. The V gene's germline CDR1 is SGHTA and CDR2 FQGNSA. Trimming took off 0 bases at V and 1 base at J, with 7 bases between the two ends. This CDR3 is CASSLARTSGANVLTF. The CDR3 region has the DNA TGTGCCAGCAGCTTAGCGCGGACTTCTGGGGCCAACGTCCTGACTTTC.

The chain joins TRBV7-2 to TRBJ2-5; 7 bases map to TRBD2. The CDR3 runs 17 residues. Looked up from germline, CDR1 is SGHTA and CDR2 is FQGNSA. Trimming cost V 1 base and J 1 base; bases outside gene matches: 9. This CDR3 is CASSLGWGSGAQETQYF. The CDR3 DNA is TGTGCCAGCAGCTTAGGATGGGGCAGCGGGGCCCAAGAGACCCAGTACTTC.

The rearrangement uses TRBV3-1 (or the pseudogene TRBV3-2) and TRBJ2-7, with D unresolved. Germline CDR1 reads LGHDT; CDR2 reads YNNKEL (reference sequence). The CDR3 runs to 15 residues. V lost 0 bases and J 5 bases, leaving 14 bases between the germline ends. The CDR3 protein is CASSQDVNYIHEQYF. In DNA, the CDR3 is TGTGCCAGCAGCCAAGACGTCAACTACATCCACGAGCAGTACTTC.

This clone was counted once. The CDR3 nucleotides are TGTGCCAGTAGTATAAGGGGGGGACGTACCGCCAAAAACATTCAGTACTTC. Translated, it gives CASSIRGGRTAKNIQYF. This chain connects TRBV19 to TRBJ2-4; perhaps TRBD2 as D (7 bases). The V end lost 2 bases, the J end lost 1 base, and 15 bases lay between the germline ends. Per germline, CDR1 LNHDA and CDR2 SQIVND (reference sequence). The CDR3 has 17 residues.

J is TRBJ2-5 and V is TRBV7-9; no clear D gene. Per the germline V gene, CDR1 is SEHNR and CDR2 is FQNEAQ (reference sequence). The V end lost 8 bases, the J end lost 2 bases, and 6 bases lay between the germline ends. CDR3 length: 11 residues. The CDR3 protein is CASGQQETQYF. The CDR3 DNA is TGTGCCAGCGGTCAGCAAGAGACCCAGTACTTC.

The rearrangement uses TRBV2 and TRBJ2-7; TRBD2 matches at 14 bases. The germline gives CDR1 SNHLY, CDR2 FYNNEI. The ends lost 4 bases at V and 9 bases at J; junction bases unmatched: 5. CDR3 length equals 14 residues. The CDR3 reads CASSGGLAGVGQYF. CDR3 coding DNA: TGTGCCAGCAGTGGGGGACTAGCGGGAGTAGGGCAGTACTTC.

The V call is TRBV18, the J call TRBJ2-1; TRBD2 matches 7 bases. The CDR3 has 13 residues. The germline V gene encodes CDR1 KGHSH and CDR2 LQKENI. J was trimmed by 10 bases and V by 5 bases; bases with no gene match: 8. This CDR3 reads CASSVPSAGEQFF. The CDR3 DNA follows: TGTGCCAGCTCAGTCCCGTCAGCGGGGGAGCAGTTCTTC.

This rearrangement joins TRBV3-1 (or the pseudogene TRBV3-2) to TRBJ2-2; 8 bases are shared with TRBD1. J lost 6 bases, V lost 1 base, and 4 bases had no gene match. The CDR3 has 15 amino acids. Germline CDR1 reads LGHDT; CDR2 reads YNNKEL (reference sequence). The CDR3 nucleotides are TGTGCCAGCAGCCAAGGGACAGGGTGGGCCGGGGAGCTGTTTTTT. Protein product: CASSQGTGWAGELFF.

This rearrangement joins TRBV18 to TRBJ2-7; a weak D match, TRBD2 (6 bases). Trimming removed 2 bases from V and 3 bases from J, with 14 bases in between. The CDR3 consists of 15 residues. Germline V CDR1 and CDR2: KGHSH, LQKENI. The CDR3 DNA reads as TGTGCCAGCTCACCAAGGGGAGTCGGGGGCTACGAGCAGTACTTC. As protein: CASSPRGVGGYEQYF.

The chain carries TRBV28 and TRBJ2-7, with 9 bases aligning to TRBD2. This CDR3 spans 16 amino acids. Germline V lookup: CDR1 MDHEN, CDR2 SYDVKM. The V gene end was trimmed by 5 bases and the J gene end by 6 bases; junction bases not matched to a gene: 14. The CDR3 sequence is CASSDWGSGRWFEQYF. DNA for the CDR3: TGTGCCAGCAGTGACTGGGGTAGCGGGAGATGGTTCGAGCAGTACTTC.

CDR3 region: CASSAGTGGFGELFF. In DNA, the CDR3 is TGTGCCAGCAGCGCCGGGACAGGGGGCTTCGGGGAGCTGTTTTTT. The chain carries TRBV11-2 and TRBJ2-2, with 12 bases aligning to TRBD1. After removal of 5 bases from V and 7 bases from J, the junction contained 5 bases not matched to a gene. The CDR3 loop spans 15 amino acids. The V gene's germline CDR1 is SGHAT and CDR2 FQNNGV.

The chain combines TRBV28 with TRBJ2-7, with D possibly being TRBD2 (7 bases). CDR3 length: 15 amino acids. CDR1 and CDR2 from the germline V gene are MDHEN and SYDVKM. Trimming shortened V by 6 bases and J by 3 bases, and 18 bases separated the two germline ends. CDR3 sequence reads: CASSRAGAQIYEQYF. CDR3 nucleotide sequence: TGTGCCAGCAGCCGCGCGGGGGCGCAAATCTACGAGCAGTACTTC. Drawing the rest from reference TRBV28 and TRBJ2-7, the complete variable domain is DVKVTQSSRYLVKRTGEKVFLECVQDMDHENMFWYRQDPGLGLRLIYFSYDVKMKEKGDIPEGYSVSREKKERFSLILESASTNQTSMYLCASSRAGAQIYEQYFGPGTRLTVT.

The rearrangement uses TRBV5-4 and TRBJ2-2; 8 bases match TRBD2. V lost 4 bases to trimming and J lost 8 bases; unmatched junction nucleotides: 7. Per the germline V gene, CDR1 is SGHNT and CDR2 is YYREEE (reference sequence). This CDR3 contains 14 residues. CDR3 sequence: CASSRGTSSGELFF. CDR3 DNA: TGTGCCAGCAGCCGGGGGACTAGTTCGGGGGAGCTGTTTTTT.

CDR3 coding DNA: TGCGCCAGCAGTTTAGCGGCACGCCGAACTAGCACAGATACGCAGTATTTT. This sequence encodes CASSLAARRTSTDTQYF. The chain employs TRBV10-1 and TRBJ2-3; a weak D match, TRBD2 (6 bases). Trimming shortened V by 5 bases and J by 0 bases, and 18 bases separated the two germline ends. From germline, CDR1 is WNHNN and CDR2 SYGVQD (reference sequence). The CDR3 consists of 17 residues.

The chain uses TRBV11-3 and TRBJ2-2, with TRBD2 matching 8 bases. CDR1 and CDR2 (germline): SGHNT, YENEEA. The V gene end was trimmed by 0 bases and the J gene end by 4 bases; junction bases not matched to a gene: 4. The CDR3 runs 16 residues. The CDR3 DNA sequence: TGTGCCAGCAGCTTAGAATTAGCGGGGCCCACCGGGGAGCTGTTTTTT. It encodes CASSLELAGPTGELFF. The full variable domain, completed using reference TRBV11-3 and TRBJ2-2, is EAGVVQSPRYKIIEKKQPVAFWCNPISGHNTLYWYLQNLGQGPELLIRYENEEAVDDSQLPKDRFSAERLKGVDSTLKIQPAELGDSAVYLCASSLELAGPTGELFFGEGSRLTVL.

Here the CDR3 DNA reads TGTGCCAGCAGTGAAGCGCGTGGTGGGACCCAGTACTTC. This sequence encodes CASSEARGGTQYF. The chain couples TRBV2 to TRBJ2-5; D gene ambiguous. V lost 0 bases and J 7 bases, leaving 9 bases between the germline ends. The CDR3 has 13 residues. Germline V CDR1 and CDR2: SNHLY, FYNNEI.

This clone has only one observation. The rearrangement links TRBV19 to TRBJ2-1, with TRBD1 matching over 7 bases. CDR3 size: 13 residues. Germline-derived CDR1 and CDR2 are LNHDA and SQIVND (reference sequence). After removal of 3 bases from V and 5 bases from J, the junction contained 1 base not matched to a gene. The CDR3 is CASSMGTDNEQFF. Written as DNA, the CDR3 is TGTGCCAGTAGTATGGGGACAGACAATGAGCAGTTCTTC.

This chain's CDR3 is CASSRRGTEAFF. In nucleotides, the CDR3 is TGTGCCAGCAGTCGACGGGGCACTGAAGCTTTCTTT. V and J are TRBV28 and TRBJ1-1; D uncertain. Germline V gene lookup returns CDR1 MDHEN and CDR2 SYDVKM. Trimming removed 5 bases at V and 4 bases at J, with 8 bases between. The CDR3 totals 12 residues.

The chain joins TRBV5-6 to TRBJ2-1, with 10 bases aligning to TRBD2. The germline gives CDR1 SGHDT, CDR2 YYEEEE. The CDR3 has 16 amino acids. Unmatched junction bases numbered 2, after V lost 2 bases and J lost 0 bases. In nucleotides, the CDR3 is TGTGCCAGCAGCTTACTAGCGGGAATCTCCTACAATGAGCAGTTCTTC. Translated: CASSLLAGISYNEQFF. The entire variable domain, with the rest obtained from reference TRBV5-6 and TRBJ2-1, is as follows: DAGVTQSPTHLIKTRGQQVTLRCSPKSGHDTVSWYQQALGQGPQFIFQYYEEEERQRGNFPDRFSGHQFPNYSSELNVNALLLGDSALYLCASSLLAGISYNEQFFGPGTRLTVL.

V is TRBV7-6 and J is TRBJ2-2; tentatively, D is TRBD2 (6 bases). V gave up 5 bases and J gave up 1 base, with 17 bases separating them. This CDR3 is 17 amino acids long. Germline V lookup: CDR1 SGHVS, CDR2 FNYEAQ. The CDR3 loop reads CASSEYPGLLNTGELFF. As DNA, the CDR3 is TGTGCCAGCAGCGAGTATCCGGGACTCTTGAACACCGGGGAGCTGTTTTTT.

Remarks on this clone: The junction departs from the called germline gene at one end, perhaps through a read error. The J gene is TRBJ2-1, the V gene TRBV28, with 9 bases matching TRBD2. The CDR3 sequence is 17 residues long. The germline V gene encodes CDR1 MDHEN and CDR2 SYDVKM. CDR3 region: CASRLAGPSDGSYEQLF. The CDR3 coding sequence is TGTGCCAGCAGGCTAGCGGGACCTTCAGACGGCTCGTATGAGCAGCTCTTC.

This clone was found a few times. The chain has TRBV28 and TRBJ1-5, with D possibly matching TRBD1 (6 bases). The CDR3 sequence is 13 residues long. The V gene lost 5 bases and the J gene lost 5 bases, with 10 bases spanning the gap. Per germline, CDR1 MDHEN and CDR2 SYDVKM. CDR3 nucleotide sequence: TGTGCCAGCAGTCAGGGGACGGATCAGCCCCAGCATTTT. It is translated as CASSQGTDQPQHF.

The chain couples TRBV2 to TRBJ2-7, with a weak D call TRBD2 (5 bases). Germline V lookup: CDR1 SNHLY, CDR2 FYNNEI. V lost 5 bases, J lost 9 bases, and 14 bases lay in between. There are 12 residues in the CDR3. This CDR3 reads CASSSSRDPQYF. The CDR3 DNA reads TGTGCCAGCAGTTCCTCCCGGGATCCGCAGTACTTC.

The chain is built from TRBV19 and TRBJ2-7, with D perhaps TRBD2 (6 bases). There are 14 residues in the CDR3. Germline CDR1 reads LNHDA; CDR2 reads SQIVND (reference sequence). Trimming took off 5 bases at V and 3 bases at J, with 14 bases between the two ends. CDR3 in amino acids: CASSSGVWDYEQYF. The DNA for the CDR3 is TGTGCCAGTAGTTCGGGGGTGTGGGACTACGAGCAGTACTTC.

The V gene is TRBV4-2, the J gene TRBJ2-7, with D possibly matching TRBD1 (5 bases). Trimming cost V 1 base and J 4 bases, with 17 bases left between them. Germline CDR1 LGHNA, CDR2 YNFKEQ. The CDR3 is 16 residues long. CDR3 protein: CASSQVGAGWGYEQYF. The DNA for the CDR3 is TGTGCCAGCAGCCAAGTAGGGGCAGGCTGGGGTTACGAGCAGTACTTC.

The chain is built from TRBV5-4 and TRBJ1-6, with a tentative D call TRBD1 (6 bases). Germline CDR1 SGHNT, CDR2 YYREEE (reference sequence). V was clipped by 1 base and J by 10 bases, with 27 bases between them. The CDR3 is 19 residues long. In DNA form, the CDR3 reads TGTGCCAGCAGCTTGAGGTCCCCCGGGGGGCTCATTCTTTGGTCACCCCTCCACTTT. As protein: CASSLRSPGGLILWSPLHF.

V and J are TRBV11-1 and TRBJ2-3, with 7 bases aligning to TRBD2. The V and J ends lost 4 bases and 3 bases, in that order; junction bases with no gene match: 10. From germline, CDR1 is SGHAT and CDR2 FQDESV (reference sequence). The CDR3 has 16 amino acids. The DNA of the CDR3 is TGTGCCAGCAGCTCCCCCGCGAGAGCGGGAACAGATACGCAGTATTTT. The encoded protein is CASSSPARAGTDTQYF.

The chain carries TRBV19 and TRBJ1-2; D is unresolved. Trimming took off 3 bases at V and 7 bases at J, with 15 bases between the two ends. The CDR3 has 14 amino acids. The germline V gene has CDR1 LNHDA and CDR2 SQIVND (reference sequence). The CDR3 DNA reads TGTGCCAGTAGTATCGGTCGGGGAGGAGGTGGCTACACCTTC. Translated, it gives CASSIGRGGGGYTF.

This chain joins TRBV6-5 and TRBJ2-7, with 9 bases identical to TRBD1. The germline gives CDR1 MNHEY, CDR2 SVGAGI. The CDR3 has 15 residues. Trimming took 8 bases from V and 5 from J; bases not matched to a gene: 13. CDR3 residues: CASGSSGTGSNEQYF. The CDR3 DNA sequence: TGTGCCAGCGGATCTTCCGGGACAGGGAGTAACGAGCAGTACTTC.